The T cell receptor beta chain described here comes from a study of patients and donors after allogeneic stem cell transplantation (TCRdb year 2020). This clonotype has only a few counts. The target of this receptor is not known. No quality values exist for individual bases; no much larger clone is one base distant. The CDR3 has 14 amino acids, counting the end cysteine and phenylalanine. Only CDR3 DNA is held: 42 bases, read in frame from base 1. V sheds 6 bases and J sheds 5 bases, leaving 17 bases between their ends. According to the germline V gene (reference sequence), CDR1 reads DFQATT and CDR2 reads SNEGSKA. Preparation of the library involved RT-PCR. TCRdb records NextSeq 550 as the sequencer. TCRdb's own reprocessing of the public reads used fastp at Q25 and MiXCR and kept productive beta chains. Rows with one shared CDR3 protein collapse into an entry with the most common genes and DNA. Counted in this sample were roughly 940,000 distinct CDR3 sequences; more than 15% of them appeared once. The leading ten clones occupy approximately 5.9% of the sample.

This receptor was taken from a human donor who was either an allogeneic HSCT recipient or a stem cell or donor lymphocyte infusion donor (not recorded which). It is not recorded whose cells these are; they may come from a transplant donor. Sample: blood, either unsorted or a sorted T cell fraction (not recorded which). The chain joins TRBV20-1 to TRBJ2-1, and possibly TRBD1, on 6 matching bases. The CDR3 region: CSARGGLGDNEQFF. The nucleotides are TGCAGTGCCCGTGGGGGCTTAGGGGACAATGAGCAGTTCTTC.